This TCR beta chain was identified in a study of blood T cells in healthy people across ages. CDR1 and CDR2 from the germline V gene are LGHDT and YNNKEL (reference sequence). V lost 0 bases and J 7 bases, leaving 20 bases between the germline ends. This CDR3 spans 17 amino acids. This clonotype has a handful of counts. The antigen remains undetermined. For the second PCR, which ran for about 7 to 11 cycles, a sample-barcoded 5' primer and a J-beta primer mix were used. Each TCR beta cDNA got a 12-nucleotide random molecular identifier. No fewer than 3 million CDR3-containing paired-end reads came from each sample. MiXCR, applied by TCRdb to the 5' RACE reads, yields one record per CDR3 protein. Altogether hundreds of thousands of distinct CDR3 sequences are present, 21% being singletons, with the ten largest covering 3.5% to 4%. The study's findings and limits: Higher diversity and more naive CD4+ cells were features of long-lived donors, compared to aged donors.

The chain links TRBV3-1 to TRBJ2-3; no reliable D call. The sequenced sample was blood. This sequence was found in a man aged 70-80 years in good health. The CDR3 protein is CASSQDSGSPRINTQYF. CDR3 bases: TGTGCCAGCAGCCAAGATAGTGGGTCCCCCCGGATCAATACGCAGTATTTT.